Listed below are T cell receptor beta chains from one sample, sequenced in a study of blood T cell repertoires in COVID-19. The method was immunoSEQ multiplex PCR; TCRdb's version includes in-frame clones alone and lacks a portion of them. The table lists about 200,000 clones, approximately 85% of them singletons. The sample taken for sequencing was peripheral blood. These receptors came from a human donor with active or convalescent COVID-19. The donor label of this sample is uncertain. Each CDR3 is given with its conserved first and last residue. A D gene is named only where the DNA matches it firmly.

- | TRBJ2-3 | 15 | TRBV15 | CATSSILDSADTQYF
- | TRBJ2-3 | 15 | TRBV28 | CASSSSGQGTDTQYF
TRBD2 | TRBJ2-7 | 14 | TRBV19 | CASSVSGGAVEQYF
- | TRBJ2-5 | 11 | TRBV2 | CASTDWEAQYF
- | TRBJ1-2 | 13 | TRBV18 | CASSTPTEYGYTF
- | TRBJ2-3 | 14 | TRBV10-3 | CAISESWSGDTQYF
- | TRBJ2-1 | 16 | TRBV7-5 | CVRSLAGGETYNEQFF
TRBD1 | TRBJ1-2 | 15 | TRBV25-1 | CASRDTGTVVYGYTF
TRBD1 | TRBJ1-5 | 16 | TRBV24-1 | CATSGRTGGNGQPQHF
TRBD1 | TRBJ2-1 | 14 | TRBV27 | CASSFLQGRNEQFF
TRBD1 | TRBJ2-2 | 16 | TRBV11-3 | CASSPADRGHTGELFF
- | TRBJ2-2 | 14 | TRBV4-1 | CASSPRVNTGELFF
TRBD1 | TRBJ2-1 | 16 | TRBV3-1/TRBV3-2 | CASSPWTGIVVMEQFF
- | TRBJ1-3 | 20 | TRBV7-6 | CASSLMGAFPLTGSGNTIYF
TRBD1 | TRBJ2-2 | 16 | TRBV9 | CASSVEGAPSTGELFF
- | TRBJ1-1 | 13 | TRBV5-1 | CASSLASTTEAFF
TRBD2 | TRBJ2-5 | 17 | TRBV4-2 | CASSQEPFSGLQETQYF
- | TRBJ2-7 | 15 | TRBV5-1 | CASSLESGGFYEQYF
TRBD2 | TRBJ2-2 | 15 | TRBV2 | CASSVIAGVSGELFF
- | TRBJ2-3 | 15 | TRBV7-3 | CASSLIPSSTDTQYF
- | TRBJ1-6 | 14 | TRBV7-9 | CASSFAQGISPLHF
- | TRBJ2-2 | 14 | TRBV7-3 | CASSSNTGTGELFF
- | TRBJ2-7 | 15 | TRBV11-3 | CASSLYPEGAYEQYF
- | TRBJ2-7 | 13 | TRBV10-3 | CAISEGQAYEQYF
- | TRBJ2-1 | 13 | TRBV7-8 | CASSLNREGEQFF
- | TRBJ2-3 | 17 | TRBV2 | CASSGSGSWRGKDTQYF
- | TRBJ1-1 | 15 | TRBV4-3 | CASSQDGGGEVEAFF
- | TRBJ2-5 | 18 | TRBV4-1 | CASSQEAFRQVHPTTQYF
- | TRBJ1-4 | 16 | TRBV7-2 | CASSLGVGHTNEKLFF
- | TRBJ2-1 | 14 | TRBV19 | CASPPGTRNNEQFF
TRBD1 | TRBJ2-5 | 16 | TRBV7-2 | CASSLWLGGGQETQYF
TRBD2 | TRBJ2-3 | 15 | TRBV2 | CASSELAGGADTQYF
TRBD1 | TRBJ1-2 | 13 | TRBV5-1 | CASSPRTGDGYTF
- | TRBJ2-3 | 15 | TRBV24-1 | CATSGTPRDPDTQYF
- | TRBJ1-2 | 13 | TRBV9 | CASSGASGYGYTF
- | TRBJ2-2 | 16 | TRBV4-3 | CASSQEWGRNTGELFF
TRBD2 | TRBJ2-1 | 15 | TRBV24-1 | CATSRMTGGRDEQFF
TRBD2 | TRBJ2-3 | 23 | TRBV2 | CASSRPGTGAATGLAGTTDTQYF
- | TRBJ1-2 | 15 | TRBV19 | CASSIAMDRGYGYTF
- | TRBJ2-7 | 13 | TRBV4-3 | CASSRRQHYEQYF
TRBD1 | TRBJ2-4 | 14 | TRBV18 | CASSPGAGGNIQYF
TRBD2 | TRBJ2-7 | 18 | TRBV4-1 | CASSQVLRGRESSYEQYF
- | TRBJ1-2 | 14 | TRBV12-5 | CASGLGPGRYGYTF
- | TRBJ2-3 | 13 | TRBV27 | CASSLRESDTQYF
- | TRBJ2-7 | 16 | TRBV21-1 | CASRKRGGLGSYEQYF
- | TRBJ2-3 | 16 | TRBV21-1 | CASTYGWQDSTDTQYF
- | TRBJ1-6 | 15 | TRBV9 | CASSWAGVPPTPLHF
- | TRBJ1-5 | 15 | TRBV2 | CASSGFGGWDQPQHF
- | TRBJ2-3 | 15 | TRBV21-1 | CASSKGTGKLDTQYF